This T cell receptor beta chain is drawn from a study of blood T cell repertoires in COVID-19. Study overall: The United States, Italy and Spain were the sources of the acute and convalescent COVID-19 samples. PBMCs, B-cell-depleted T cells, or T cells provided the cDNA or gDNA that made up the material.

Using immunoSEQ multiplex PCR, the repertoire was profiled, and TCRdb retains in-frame clones only, with some absent. The sample consists of approximately 140,000 clones, 65% to 90% of them appearing once. The clonotype originates from a man in his 70s with acute or convalescent COVID-19. Sequenced material: peripheral blood.

In DNA, the CDR3 is TGTGCCAGCAGCTTAAGCGGGAGCCAGTACAATGAGCAGTTCTTC. It yields the protein CASSLSGSQYNEQFF. This chain joins TRBV7-2 and TRBJ2-1, with 8 bases that match TRBD2. Germline CDR1 is SGHTA and CDR2 is FQGNSA. This CDR3 spans 15 amino acids. V shed 2 bases, J shed 4 bases, and the junction held 4 bases outside the gene matches.